These 5 T cell receptor beta chains share one sample of origin, sequenced in a study of T cell repertoires in cytomegalovirus infection. TCRdb reprocessed the reads via MiXCR and lists one record per CDR3 protein. Counted here are more than 650,000 distinct CDR3 sequences, 35% occurring once; the ten biggest clones make up around 2.6%. Sequenced: PBMCs. These receptors all stem from a human donor in good health (CMV status not recorded). Some clones in this sample may be carry-over from other donors' samples.

The rearrangement links TRBV5-5 to TRBJ2-5; D not resolved. The CDR3 consists of 14 residues. Germline CDR1 reads SGHKS; CDR2 reads YYEKEE (reference sequence). The V gene lost 4 bases and the J gene lost 2 bases, with 12 bases spanning the gap. Here the CDR3 reads CASSPRTYQETQYF. CDR3 nucleotides: TGTGCCAGCAGCCCCAGGACGTATCAAGAGACCCAGTACTTC.

The chain recombines TRBV5-1 with TRBJ2-5; D might be TRBD2 (5 bases). Deletions cut 4 bases from V and 0 bases from J, with 10 bases between. The CDR3 sequence is 14 residues long. Germline V gene lookup returns CDR1 SGHRS and CDR2 YFSETQ. Here the CDR3 DNA reads TGCGCCAGCAGCGAACTAGGGAACCAAGAGACCCAGTACTTC. Protein: CASSELGNQETQYF.

Notes on this clonotype: One end of the junction fails to match germline, which may point to a read error. The V gene is TRBV7-2, the J gene TRBJ1-1, with D possibly TRBD1 on 5 matching bases. Germline-derived CDR1 and CDR2 are SGHTA and FQGNSA. This CDR3 is 16 amino acids long. The CDR3 sequence is CASWARERGQDTEALF. The CDR3 DNA reads TGTGCCAGCTGGGCCAGGGAACGGGGCCAGGACACGGAAGCTTTATTT.

The rearrangement joins TRBV2 to TRBJ2-3; D gene unclear. CDR1 SNHLY and CDR2 FYNNEI come from the germline V gene. The length of the CDR3 is 14 residues. The V gene lost 4 bases and the J gene lost 1 base, with 9 bases spanning the gap. CDR3 nucleotide sequence: TGTGCCAGCAGTGCCGGGTTTCGCACAGATACGCAGTATTTT. Protein: CASSAGFRTDTQYF.

This clonotype was seen a handful of times. This rearrangement joins TRBV20-1 to TRBJ1-6; D possibly corresponds to TRBD1 (6 bases). The germline CDR1 and CDR2 sequences are DFQATT and SNEGSKA (reference sequence). Trimming left V 3 bases short and J 6 bases short, with 12 bases between. CDR3 length equals 14 residues. The CDR3 DNA sequence: TGCAGTGCTAGGCCGACAGGTCGTAATTCACCCCTCCACTTT. Translating gives CSARPTGRNSPLHF.